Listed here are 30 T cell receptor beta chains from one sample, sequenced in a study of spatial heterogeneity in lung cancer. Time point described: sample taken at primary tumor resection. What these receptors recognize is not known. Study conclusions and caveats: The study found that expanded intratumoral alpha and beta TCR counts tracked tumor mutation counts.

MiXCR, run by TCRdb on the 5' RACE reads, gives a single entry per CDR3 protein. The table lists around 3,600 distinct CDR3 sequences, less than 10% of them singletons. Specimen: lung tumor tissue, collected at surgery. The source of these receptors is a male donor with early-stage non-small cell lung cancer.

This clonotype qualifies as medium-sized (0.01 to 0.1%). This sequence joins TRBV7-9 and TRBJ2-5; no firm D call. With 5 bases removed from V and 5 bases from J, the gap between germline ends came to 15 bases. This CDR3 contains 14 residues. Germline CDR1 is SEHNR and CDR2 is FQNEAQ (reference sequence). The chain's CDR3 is CASSIGGGLETQYF. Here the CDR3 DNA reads TGTGCCAGCAGCATCGGCGGTGGATTGGAGACCCAGTACTTC. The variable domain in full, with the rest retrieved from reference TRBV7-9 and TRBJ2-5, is DTGVSQNPRHKITKRGQNVTFRCDPISEHNRLYWYRQTLGQGPEFLTYFQNEAQLEKSRLLSDRFSAERPKGSFSTLEIQRTEQGDSAMYLCASSIGGGLETQYFGPGTRLLVL.

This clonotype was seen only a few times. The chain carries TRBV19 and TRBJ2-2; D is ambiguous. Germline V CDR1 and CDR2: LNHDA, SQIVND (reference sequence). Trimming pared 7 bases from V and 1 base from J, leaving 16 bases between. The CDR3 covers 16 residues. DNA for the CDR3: TGTGCCAGTACCGGGTTGATGGGGATGAACACCGGGGAGCTGTTTTTT. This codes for CASTGLMGMNTGELFF.

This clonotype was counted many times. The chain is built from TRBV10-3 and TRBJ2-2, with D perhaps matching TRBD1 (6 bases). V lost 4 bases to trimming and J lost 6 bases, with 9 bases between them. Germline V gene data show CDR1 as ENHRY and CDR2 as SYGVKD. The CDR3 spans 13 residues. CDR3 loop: CAISGGLAGELFF. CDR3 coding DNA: TGTGCCATCAGTGGGGGGCTCGCCGGGGAGCTGTTTTTT.

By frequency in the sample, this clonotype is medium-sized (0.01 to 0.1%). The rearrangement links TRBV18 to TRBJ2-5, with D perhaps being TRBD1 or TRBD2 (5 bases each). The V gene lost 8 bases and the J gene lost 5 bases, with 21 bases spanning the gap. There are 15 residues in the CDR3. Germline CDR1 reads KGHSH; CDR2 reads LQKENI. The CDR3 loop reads CASTGTGQGGETQYF. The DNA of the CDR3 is TGTGCCAGCACCGGAACGGGGCAGGGCGGCGAGACCCAGTACTTC.

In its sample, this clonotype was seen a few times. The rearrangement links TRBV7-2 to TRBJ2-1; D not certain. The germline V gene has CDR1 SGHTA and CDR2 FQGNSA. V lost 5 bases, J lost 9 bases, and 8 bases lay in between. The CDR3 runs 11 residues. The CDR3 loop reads CASSPRSEQFF. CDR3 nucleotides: TGTGCCAGCAGCCCCCGAAGTGAGCAGTTCTTC.

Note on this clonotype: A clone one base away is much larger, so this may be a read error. The CDR3 loop is CASSLGPAEGTSTDTQYF. The CDR3 DNA is TGCGCCAGCAGCCTGGGGCCAGCGGAGGGTACTAGCACAGATACGCAGTATTTT. V and J are TRBV5-1 and TRBJ2-3; D is perhaps TRBD2 (6 bases). Deletions cut 4 bases from V and 0 bases from J, with 21 bases between. Germline CDR1 and CDR2: SGHRS and YFSETQ. CDR3 size: 18 residues.

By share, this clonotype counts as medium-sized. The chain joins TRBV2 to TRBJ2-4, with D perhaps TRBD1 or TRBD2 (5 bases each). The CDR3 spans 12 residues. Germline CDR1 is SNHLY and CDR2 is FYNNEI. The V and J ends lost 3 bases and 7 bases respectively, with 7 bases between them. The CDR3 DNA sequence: TGTGCCAGCAGTGATGGGACGAACATTCAGTACTTC. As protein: CASSDGTNIQYF. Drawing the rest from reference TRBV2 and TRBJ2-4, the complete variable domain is EPEVTQTPSHQVTQMGQEVILRCVPISNHLYFYWYRQILGQKVEFLVSFYNNEISEKSEIFDDQFSVERPDGSNFTLKIRSTKLEDSAMYFCASSDGTNIQYFGAGTRLSVL.

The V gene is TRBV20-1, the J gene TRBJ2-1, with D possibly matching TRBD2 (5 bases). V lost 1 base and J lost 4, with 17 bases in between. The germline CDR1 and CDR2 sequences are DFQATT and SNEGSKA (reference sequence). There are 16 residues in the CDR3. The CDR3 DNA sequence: TGCAGTGCTAGAGTCCCCAGAGGGAACTCATACAATGAGCAGTTCTTC. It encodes CSARVPRGNSYNEQFF.

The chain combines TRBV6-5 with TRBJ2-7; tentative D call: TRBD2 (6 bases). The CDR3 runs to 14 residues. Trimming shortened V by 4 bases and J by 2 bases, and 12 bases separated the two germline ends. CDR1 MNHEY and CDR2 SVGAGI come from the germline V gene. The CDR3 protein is CASSSEGPAYEQYF. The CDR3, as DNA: TGTGCCAGCAGTTCGGAGGGCCCGGCCTACGAGCAGTACTTC.

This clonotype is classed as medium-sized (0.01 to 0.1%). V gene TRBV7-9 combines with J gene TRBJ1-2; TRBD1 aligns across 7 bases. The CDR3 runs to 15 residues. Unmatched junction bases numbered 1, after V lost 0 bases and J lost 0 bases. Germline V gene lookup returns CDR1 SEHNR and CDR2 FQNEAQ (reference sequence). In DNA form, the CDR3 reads TGTGCCAGCAGCTTAGCGGACAGGACTAACTATGGCTACACCTTC. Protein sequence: CASSLADRTNYGYTF. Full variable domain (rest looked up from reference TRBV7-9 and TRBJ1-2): DTGVSQNPRHKITKRGQNVTFRCDPISEHNRLYWYRQTLGQGPEFLTYFQNEAQLEKSRLLSDRFSAERPKGSFSTLEIQRTEQGDSAMYLCASSLADRTNYGYTFGSGTRLTVV.

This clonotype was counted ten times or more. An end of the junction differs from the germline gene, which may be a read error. CDR3 sequence: CASSLRRGTSRDTQYF. CDR3 in DNA: TGTGCCAGCAGTTTACGAAGAGGGACTAGCAGAGATACGCAGTATTTT. This chain links TRBV12-3 or TRBV12-4 with TRBJ2-3; 9 positions agree with TRBD2. This CDR3 region has 16 residues.

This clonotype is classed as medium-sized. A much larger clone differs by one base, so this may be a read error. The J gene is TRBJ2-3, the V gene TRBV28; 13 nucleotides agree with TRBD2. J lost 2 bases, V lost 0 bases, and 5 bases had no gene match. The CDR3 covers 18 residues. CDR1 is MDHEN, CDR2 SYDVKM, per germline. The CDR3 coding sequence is TGTGCCAGCAGTTTATGGGGGACTAGCGGGGCTAACACAGATACGCAGTATTTT. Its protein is CASSLWGTSGANTDTQYF.

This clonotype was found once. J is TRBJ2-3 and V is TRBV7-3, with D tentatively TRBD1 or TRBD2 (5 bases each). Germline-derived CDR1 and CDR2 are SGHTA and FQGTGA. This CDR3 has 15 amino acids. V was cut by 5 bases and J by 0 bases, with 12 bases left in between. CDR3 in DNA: TGTGCCAGCAGCCGTTACGAGGGGAGCACAGATACGCAGTATTTT. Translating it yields CASSRYEGSTDTQYF.

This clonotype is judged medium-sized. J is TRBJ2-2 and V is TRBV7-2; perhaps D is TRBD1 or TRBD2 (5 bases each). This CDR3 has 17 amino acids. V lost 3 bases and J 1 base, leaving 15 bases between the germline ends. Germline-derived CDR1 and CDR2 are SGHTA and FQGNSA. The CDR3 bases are TGTGCCAGCAGCTTGGTACAGGCAGGACTGAACACCGGGGAGCTGTTTTTT. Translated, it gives CASSLVQAGLNTGELFF.

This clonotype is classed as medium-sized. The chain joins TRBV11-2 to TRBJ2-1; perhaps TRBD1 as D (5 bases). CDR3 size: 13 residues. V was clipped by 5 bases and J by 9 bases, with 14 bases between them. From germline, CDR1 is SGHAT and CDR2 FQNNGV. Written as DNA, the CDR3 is TGTGCCAGCAGCCTTACCAGGGCGATTGAGCAGTTCTTC. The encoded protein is CASSLTRAIEQFF.

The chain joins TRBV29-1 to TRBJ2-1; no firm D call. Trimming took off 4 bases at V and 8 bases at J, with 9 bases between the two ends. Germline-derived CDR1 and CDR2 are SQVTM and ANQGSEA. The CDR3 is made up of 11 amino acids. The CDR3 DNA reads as TGCAGCGTTGGGGCTCTGGATGAGCAGTTCTTC. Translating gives CSVGALDEQFF.

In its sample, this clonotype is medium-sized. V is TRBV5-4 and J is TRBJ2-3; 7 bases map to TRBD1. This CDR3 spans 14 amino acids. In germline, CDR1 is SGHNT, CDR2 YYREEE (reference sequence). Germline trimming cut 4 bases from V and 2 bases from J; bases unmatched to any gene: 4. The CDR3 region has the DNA TGTGCCAGCAGCCCAGGACAGGCCACAGATACGCAGTATTTT. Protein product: CASSPGQATDTQYF.

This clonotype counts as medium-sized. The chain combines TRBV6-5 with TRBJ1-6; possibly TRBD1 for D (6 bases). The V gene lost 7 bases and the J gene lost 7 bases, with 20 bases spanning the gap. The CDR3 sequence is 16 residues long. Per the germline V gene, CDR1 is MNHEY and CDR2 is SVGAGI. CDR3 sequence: CASTPRGRGANSPLHF. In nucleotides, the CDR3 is TGTGCCAGCACCCCGAGGGGCAGGGGCGCGAATTCACCCCTCCACTTT.

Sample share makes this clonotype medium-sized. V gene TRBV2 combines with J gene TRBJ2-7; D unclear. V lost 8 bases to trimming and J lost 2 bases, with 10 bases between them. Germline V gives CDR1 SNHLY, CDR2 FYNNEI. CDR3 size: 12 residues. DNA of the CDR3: TGTGCCAGCCCTAAGTCCGCCTACGAGCAGTACTTC. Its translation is CASPKSAYEQYF.

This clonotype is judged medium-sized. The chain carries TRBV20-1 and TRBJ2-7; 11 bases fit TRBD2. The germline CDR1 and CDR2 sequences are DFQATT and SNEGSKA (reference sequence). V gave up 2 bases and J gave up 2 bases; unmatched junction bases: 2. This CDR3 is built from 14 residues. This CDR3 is CSARTSGGAYEQYF. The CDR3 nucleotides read TGCAGTGCTAGAACTAGCGGGGGTGCCTACGAGCAGTACTTC.

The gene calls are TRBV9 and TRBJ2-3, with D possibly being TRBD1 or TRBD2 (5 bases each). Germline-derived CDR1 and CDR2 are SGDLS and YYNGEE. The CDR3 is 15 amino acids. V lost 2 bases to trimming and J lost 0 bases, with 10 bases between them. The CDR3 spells CASSVTGPSTDTQYF. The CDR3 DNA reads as TGTGCCAGCAGCGTTACGGGACCTAGCACAGATACGCAGTATTTT.

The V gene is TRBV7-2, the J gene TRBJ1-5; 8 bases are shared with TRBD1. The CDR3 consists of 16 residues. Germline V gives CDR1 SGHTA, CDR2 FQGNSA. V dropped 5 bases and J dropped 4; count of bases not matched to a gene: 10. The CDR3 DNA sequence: TGTGCCAGCAGCCCTCCGGGACAGGCCCTAAATCAGCCCCAGCATTTT. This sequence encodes CASSPPGQALNQPQHF.

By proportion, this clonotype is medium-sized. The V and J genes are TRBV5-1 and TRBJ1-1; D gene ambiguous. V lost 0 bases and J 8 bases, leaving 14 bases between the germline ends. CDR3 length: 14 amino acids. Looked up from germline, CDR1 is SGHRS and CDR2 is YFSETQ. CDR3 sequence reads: CASSLAPGLKEAFF. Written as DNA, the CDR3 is TGCGCCAGCAGCTTGGCCCCGGGATTGAAAGAAGCTTTCTTT.

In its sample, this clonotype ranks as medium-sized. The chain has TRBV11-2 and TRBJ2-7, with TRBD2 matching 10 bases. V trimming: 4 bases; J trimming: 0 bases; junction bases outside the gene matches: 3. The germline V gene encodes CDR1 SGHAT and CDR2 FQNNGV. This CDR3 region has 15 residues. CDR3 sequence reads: CASSSSSGSSYEQYF. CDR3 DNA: TGTGCCAGCAGCTCGTCTAGCGGGAGCTCCTACGAGCAGTACTTC. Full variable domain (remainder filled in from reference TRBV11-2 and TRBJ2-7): EAGVAQSPRYKIIEKRQSVAFWCNPISGHATLYWYQQILGQGPKLLIQFQNNGVVDDSQLPKDRFSAERLKGVDSTLKIQPAKLEDSAVYLCASSSSSGSSYEQYFGPGTRLTVT.

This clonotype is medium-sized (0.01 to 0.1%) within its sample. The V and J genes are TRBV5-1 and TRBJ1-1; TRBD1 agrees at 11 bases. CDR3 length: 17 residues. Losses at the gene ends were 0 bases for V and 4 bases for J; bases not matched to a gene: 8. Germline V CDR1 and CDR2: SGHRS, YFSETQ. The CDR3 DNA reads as TGCGCCAGCAGCTTGGTCGAGGACAGGGGGCAGTCCACTGAAGCTTTCTTT. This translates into CASSLVEDRGQSTEAFF.

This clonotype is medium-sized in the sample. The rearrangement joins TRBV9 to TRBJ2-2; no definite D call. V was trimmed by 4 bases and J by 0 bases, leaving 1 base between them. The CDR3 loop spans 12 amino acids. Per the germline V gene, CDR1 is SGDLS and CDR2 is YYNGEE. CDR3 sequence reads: CASSPNTGELFF. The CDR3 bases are TGTGCCAGCAGCCCGAACACCGGGGAGCTGTTTTTT. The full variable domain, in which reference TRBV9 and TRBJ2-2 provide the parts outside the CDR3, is DSGVTQTPKHLITATGQRVTLRCSPRSGDLSVYWYQQSLDQGLQFLIQYYNGEERAKGNILERFSAQQFPDLHSELNLSSLELGDSALYFCASSPNTGELFFGEGSRLTVL.

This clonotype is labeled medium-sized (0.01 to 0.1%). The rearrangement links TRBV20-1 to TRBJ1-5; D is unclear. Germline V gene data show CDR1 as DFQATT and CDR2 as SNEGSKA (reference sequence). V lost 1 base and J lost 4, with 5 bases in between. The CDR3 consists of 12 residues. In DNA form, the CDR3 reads TGCAGTGCTAGAGTAGTTAATCAGCCCCAGCATTTT. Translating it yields CSARVVNQPQHF.

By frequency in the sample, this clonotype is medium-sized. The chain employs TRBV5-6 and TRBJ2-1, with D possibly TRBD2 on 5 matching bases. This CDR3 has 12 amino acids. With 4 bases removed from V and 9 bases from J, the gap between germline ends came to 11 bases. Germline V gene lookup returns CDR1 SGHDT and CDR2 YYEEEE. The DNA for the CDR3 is TGTGCCAGCAGCCCAGGACTGACTGAGCAGTTCTTC. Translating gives CASSPGLTEQFF.

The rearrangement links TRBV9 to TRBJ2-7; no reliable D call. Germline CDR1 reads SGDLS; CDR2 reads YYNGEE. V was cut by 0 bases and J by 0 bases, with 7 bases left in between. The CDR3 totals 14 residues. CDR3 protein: CASSVAKSSYEQYF. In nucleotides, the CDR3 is TGTGCCAGCAGCGTAGCGAAGAGCTCCTACGAGCAGTACTTC.

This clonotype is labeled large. The CDR3 region is CASRLFPGLVAEQYF. DNA of the CDR3: TGTGCCAGCAGGCTTTTTCCGGGACTAGTTGCCGAGCAGTACTTC. The V call is TRBV27, the J call TRBJ2-7; 8 bases align to TRBD2. The germline CDR1 and CDR2 sequences are MNHEY and SMNVEV (reference sequence). J was trimmed by 6 bases and V by 6 bases; bases with no gene match: 13. This CDR3 region has 15 residues.